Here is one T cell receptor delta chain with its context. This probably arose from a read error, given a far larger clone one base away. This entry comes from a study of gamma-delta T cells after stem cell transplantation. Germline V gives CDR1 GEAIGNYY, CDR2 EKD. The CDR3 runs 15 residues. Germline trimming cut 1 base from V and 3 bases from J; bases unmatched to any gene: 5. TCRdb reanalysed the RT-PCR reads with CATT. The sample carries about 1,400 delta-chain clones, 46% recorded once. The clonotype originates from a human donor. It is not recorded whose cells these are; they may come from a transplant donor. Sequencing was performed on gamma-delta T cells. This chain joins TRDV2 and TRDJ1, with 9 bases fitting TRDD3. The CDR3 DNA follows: TGTGCCTGTGACACGCTGGGGGATCTGGCCGATAAACTCATCTTT. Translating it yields CACDTLGDLADKLIF.